This T cell receptor (beta chain) was captured by sequencing in a study of T cells in Graves' hyperthyroidism and ophthalmopathy. Points from the study as a whole: A model of 13 V-J pairs discriminated ophthalmopathy from stable hyperthyroidism. Ophthalmopathy, which appeared later, was predicted by the model a median about 6 months before onset. Most thyroid clonotypes that were expanded above 0.001 also turned up in blood.

Amplification of TCR beta CDR3 regions used RNA as the template. With the HTBI primer set, the TCR CDR3 went through a first round of RT-PCR. One entry per CDR3 protein results from TCRdb running MiXCR on the multiplex PCR reads. The sample gives about 96,000 distinct CDR3 sequences, 51% of which show up once; around 29% is in the top ten. As regards this clonotype: Its target is not known.

This CDR3 is 15 amino acids long. Trimming took 0 bases from V and 4 from J, leaving 7 bases between them. CDR1 is LNHNV, CDR2 YYDKDF, per germline (reference sequence). Across 18 months, stable Graves' hyperthyroidism was marked by no progression to ophthalmopathy. Specimen: blood. This sequence joins TRBV15 and TRBJ2-6; TRBD2 is a possible D gene (6 bases). The sequence was collected from a woman aged 35 to 49 with Graves' hyperthyroidism. The CDR3 is CATSRDRGGANVLTF. The CDR3, as DNA: TGTGCCACCAGCAGAGATCGGGGGGGGGCCAACGTCCTGACTTTC.